This passage covers 2 T cell receptor beta chains from one sample sequenced in a study of shared clonotypes between healthy human individuals. Clones were sequenced by immunoSEQ multiplex PCR, and TCRdb holds only the in-frame ones, with some missing. The sample includes roughly 1.5 million clones, 95% to 99% of them seen just once. Sequenced sample: naive CD4+ T cells sorted from blood. Subset in this sample: CD45RA+ positively selected. The source is a man between 25 and 39 years old in good health.

This sequence joins TRBV11-2 and TRBJ1-5, with D possibly matching TRBD1 (6 bases). The CDR3 loop spans 16 amino acids. CDR1 SGHAT and CDR2 FQNNGV come from the germline V gene. V lost 0 bases and J 7 bases, leaving 16 bases between the germline ends. This CDR3 is CASSLEPARGNQPQHF. The CDR3 DNA follows: TGTGCCAGCAGCTTAGAACCGGCGAGGGGGAACCAGCCCCAGCATTTT.

This clone was picked up one time. V gene TRBV18 combines with J gene TRBJ2-6; D unclear. The CDR3 runs 16 residues. Germline CDR1 and CDR2: KGHSH and LQKENI. Trimming shortened V by 3 bases and J by 0 bases, and 9 bases separated the two germline ends. CDR3 loop: CASSPGRSSGANVLTF. Here the CDR3 DNA reads TGTGCCAGCTCACCCGGACGGAGCTCTGGGGCCAACGTCCTGACTTTC. The full variable domain, with the rest looked up from reference TRBV18 and TRBJ2-6, is NAGVMQNPRHLVRRRGQEARLRCSPMKGHSHVYWYRQLPEEGLKFMVYLQKENIIDESGMPKERFSAEFPKEGPSILRIQQVVRGDSAAYFCASSPGRSSGANVLTFGAGSRLTVL.